The present T cell receptor beta chain was sequenced within a study of T-cell memory formation after mild COVID-19. The authors produced TCR alpha and TCR beta cDNA libraries with sample barcodes and UMIs by 5'RACE using constant-segment primers. TCRdb reprocessed the 5' RACE reads via MiXCR and lists one record per CDR3 protein. Here the sample spans fewer than 450,000 distinct CDR3 sequences, 21% being singletons. Findings of the study overall: Clones contracting over day 15 to 85 were CD4/CD8 balanced, with later expanders leaning CD4+. The finding that pre-infection memory included some responding clones suggested that cross-reactive memory joined.

V shed 4 bases, J shed 4 bases, and the junction held 4 bases outside the gene matches. In germline, CDR1 is SGHRS, CDR2 YFSETQ. This CDR3 region has 14 residues. This clonotype has more than one count but fewer than ten. Antigen specificity is unknown. Sequencing was done on a sample of PBMCs or a T cell subset sorted from them (not recorded which). The sequence was obtained from an adult woman who had mild COVID-19 (a few samples of this study predate the infection). Cell type and time point are not known. V usage is TRBV5-1 and J usage is TRBJ2-7; 11 bases match TRBD2. CDR3 nucleotide sequence: TGCGCCAGCAGCCCGACTAGCGGGGTATACGAGCAGTACTTC. It specifies CASSPTSGVYEQYF.